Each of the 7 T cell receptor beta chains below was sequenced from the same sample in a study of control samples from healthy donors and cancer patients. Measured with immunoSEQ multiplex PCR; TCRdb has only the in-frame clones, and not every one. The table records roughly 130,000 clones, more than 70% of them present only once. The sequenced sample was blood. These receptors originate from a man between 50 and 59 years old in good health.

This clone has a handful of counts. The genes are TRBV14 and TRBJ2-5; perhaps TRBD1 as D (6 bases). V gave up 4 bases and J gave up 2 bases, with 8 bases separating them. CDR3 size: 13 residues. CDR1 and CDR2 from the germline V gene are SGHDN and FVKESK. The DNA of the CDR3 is TGTGCCAGCAGCCTTGGACAGCAAGAGACCCAGTACTTC. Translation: CASSLGQQETQYF.

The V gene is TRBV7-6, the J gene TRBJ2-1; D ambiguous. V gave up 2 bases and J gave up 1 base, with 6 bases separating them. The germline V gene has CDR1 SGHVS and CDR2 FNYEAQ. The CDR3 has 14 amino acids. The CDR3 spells CASSLSVSYNEQFF. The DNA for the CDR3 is TGTGCCAGCAGCTTATCGGTATCCTACAATGAGCAGTTCTTC.

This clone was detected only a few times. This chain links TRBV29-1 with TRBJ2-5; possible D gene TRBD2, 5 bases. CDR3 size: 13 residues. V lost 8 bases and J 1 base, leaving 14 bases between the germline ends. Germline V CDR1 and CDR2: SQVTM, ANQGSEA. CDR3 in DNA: TGCAGCTCCAAACTTGGAGGCCAAGAGACCCAGTACTTC. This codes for CSSKLGGQETQYF.

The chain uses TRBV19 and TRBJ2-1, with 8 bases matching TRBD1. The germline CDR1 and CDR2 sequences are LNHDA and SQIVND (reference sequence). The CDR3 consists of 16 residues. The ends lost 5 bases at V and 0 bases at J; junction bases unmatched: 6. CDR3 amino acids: CASSRLGQGSYNEQFF. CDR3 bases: TGTGCCAGTAGTCGCCTCGGACAGGGCTCCTACAATGAGCAGTTCTTC.

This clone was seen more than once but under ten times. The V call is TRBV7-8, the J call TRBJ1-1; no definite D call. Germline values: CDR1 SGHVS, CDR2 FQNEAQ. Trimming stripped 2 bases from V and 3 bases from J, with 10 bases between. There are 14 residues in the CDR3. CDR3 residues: CASSLRRVYTEAFF. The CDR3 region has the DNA TGTGCCAGCAGCTTACGTCGGGTTTACACTGAAGCTTTCTTT. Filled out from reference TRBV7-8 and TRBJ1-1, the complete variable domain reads GAGVSQSPRYKVAKRGQDVALRCDPISGHVSLFWYQQALGQGPEFLTYFQNEAQLDKSGLPSDRFFAERPEGSVSTLKIQRTQQEDSAVYLCASSLRRVYTEAFFGQGTRLTVV.

CDR3 DNA sequence: TGTGCCAGCAGTTACGGTCGGGGAAGCAATGAAAAACTGTTTTTT. Protein product: CASSYGRGSNEKLFF. This sequence joins TRBV6-2 or TRBV6-3 and TRBJ1-4; D is ambiguous. Germline V gene lookup returns CDR1 MNHEY and CDR2 SVGEGT. V was clipped by 2 bases and J by 5 bases, with 12 bases between them. The CDR3 spans 15 residues.

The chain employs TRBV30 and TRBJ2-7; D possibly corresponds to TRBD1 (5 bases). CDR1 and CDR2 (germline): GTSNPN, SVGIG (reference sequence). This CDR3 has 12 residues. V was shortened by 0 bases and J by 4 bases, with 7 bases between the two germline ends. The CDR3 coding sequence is TGTGCCTGGAGTGTACAGGCATACGAGCAGTACTTC. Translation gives CAWSVQAYEQYF.